The T cell receptor (beta chain) under discussion was sequenced for a study of blood T cell repertoires in COVID-19. Study summary: T cells, B-cell-depleted T cells, or PBMCs provided the cDNA or gDNA that served as material.

Allocation to cohorts depended on clinical history reported by the participants. For recovered donors of Cohort 3, there were two negative PCRs, clearance, or symptom resolution. With 1 base removed from V and 0 bases from J, the gap between germline ends came to 5 bases. The CDR3 totals 15 residues. Germline CDR1 is SGHRS and CDR2 is YFSETQ. Sequenced by immunoSEQ multiplex PCR; TCRdb stores in-frame clones only, minus some. This sample yields about 250,000 clones, of which around nine tenths are seen a single time; approximately 1.7% belongs to the top ten. This sequence was found in a woman aged 45-65 years who had recovered from COVID-19. The V call is TRBV5-1, the J call TRBJ2-6, with D tentatively TRBD1 (5 bases). The material sequenced was PBMCs or T cells enriched from blood (not recorded which). CDR3 residues: CASSLRGSGANVLTF. CDR3 in DNA: TGCGCCAGCAGCTTGAGGGGCTCTGGGGCCAACGTCCTGACTTTC.